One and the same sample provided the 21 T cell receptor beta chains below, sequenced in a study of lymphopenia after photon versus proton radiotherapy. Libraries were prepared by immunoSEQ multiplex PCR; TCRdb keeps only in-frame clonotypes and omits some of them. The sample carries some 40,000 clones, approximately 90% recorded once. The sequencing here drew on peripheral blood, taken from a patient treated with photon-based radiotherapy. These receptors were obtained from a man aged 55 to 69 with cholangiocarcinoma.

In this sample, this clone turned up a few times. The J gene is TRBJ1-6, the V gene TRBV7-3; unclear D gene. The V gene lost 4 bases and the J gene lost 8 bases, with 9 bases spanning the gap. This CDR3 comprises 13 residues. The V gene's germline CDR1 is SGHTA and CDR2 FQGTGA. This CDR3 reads CASSSRLDSPLHF. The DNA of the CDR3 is TGTGCCAGCAGCTCTCGCCTAGATTCACCCCTCCACTTT. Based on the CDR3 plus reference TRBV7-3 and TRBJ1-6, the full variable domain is GAGVSQTPSNKVTEKGKYVELRCDPISGHTALYWYRQSLGQGPEFLIYFQGTGAADDSGLPNDRFFAVRPEGSVSTLKIQRTERGDSAVYLCASSSRLDSPLHFGNGTRLTVT.

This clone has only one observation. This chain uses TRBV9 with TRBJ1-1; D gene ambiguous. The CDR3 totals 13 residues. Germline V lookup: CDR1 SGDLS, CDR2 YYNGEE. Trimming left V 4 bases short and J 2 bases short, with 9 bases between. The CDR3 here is CASSIRVNTEAFF. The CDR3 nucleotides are TGTGCCAGCAGCATTAGGGTCAACACTGAAGCTTTCTTT.

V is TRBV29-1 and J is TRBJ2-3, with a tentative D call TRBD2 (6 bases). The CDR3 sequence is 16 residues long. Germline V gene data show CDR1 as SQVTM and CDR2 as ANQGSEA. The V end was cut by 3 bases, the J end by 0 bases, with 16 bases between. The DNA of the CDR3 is TGCAGCGTTGAGGGACTCTCCACAGCTAGCACAGATACGCAGTATTTT. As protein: CSVEGLSTASTDTQYF.

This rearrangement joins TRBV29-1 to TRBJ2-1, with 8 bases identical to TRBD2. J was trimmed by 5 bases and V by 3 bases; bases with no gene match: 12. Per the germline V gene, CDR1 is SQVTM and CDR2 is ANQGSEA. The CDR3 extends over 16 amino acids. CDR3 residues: CSVESPGRANDNEQFF. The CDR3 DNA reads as TGCAGCGTTGAGAGCCCCGGGAGGGCCAACGACAATGAGCAGTTCTTC.

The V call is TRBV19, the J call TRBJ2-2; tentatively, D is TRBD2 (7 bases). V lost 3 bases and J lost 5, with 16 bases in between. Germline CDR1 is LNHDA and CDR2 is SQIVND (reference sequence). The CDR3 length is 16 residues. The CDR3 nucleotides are TGTGCCAGTAGTATGGAAGGCAGGGGAGGGACCGGGGAGCTGTTTTTT. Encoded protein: CASSMEGRGGTGELFF.

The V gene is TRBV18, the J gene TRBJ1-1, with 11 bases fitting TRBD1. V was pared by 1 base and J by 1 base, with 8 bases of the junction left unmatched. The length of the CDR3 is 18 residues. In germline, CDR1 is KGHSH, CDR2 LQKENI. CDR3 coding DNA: TGTGCCAGCTCACCACTTCCGGGACAGGGGGATGCGAACACTGAAGCTTTCTTT. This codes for CASSPLPGQGDANTEAFF.

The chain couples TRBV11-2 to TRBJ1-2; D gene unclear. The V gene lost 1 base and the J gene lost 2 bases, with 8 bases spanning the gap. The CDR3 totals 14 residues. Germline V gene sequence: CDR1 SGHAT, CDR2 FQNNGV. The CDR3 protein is CASSLGWENYGYTF. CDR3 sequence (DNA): TGTGCCAGCAGCTTAGGGTGGGAAAACTATGGCTACACCTTC.

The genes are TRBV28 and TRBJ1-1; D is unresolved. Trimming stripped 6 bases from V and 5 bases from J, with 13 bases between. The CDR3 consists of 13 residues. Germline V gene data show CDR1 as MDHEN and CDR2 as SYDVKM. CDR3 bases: TGTGCCAGCAGCCTACCGCCGGTAACTGAAGCTTTCTTT. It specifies CASSLPPVTEAFF. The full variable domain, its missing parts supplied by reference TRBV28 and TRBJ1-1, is DVKVTQSSRYLVKRTGEKVFLECVQDMDHENMFWYRQDPGLGLRLIYFSYDVKMKEKGDIPEGYSVSREKKERFSLILESASTNQTSMYLCASSLPPVTEAFFGQGTRLTVV.

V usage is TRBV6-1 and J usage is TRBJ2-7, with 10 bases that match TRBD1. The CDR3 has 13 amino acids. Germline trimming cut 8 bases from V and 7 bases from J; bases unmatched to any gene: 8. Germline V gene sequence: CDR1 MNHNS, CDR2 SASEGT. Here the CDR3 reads CASDRDRGREQYF. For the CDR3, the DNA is TGTGCCAGCGACCGGGACAGGGGTCGGGAGCAGTACTTC.

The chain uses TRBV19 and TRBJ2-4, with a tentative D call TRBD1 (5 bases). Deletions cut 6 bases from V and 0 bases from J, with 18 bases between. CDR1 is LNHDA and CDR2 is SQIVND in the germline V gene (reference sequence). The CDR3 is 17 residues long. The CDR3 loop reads CASSRGHLELAKNIQYF. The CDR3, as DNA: TGTGCCAGTAGCCGAGGACACCTCGAACTAGCCAAAAACATTCAGTACTTC.

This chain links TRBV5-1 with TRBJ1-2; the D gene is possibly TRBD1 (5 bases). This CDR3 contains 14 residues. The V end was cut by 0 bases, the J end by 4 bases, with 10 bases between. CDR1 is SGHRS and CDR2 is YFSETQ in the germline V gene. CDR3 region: CASSLGQIGYGYTF. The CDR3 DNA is TGCGCCAGCAGCTTGGGACAGATAGGCTATGGCTACACCTTC. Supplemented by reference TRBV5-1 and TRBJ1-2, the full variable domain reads KAGVTQTPRYLIKTRGQQVTLSCSPISGHRSVSWYQQTPGQGLQFLFEYFSETQRNKGNFPGRFSGRQFSNSRSEMNVSTLELGDSALYLCASSLGQIGYGYTFGSGTRLTVV.

CDR3 DNA sequence: TGTGCCTGGAGTGCGCAACCGACGTACGAGCAGTACTTC. Amino acid sequence: CAWSAQPTYEQYF. The chain has TRBV30 and TRBJ2-7; D unresolved. The CDR3 is 13 residues long. V was trimmed by 1 base and J by 4 bases, leaving 11 bases between them. Germline values: CDR1 GTSNPN, CDR2 SVGIG (reference sequence).

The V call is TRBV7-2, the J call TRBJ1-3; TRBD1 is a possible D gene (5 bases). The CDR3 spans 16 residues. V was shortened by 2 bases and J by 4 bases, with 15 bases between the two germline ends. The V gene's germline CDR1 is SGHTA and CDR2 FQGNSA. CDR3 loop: CASSLMGVRAGNTIYF. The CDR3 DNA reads TGTGCCAGCAGCTTAATGGGGGTTCGAGCCGGAAACACCATATATTTT.

The CDR3 DNA reads TGTGCCAGCAGTTACGGTAATCCTGGAAACACCATATATTTT. Translation: CASSYGNPGNTIYF. The rearrangement joins TRBV6-5 to TRBJ1-3; no firm D call. Germline V gives CDR1 MNHEY, CDR2 SVGAGI. The CDR3 extends over 14 amino acids. The V and J ends lost 2 bases and 2 bases respectively, with 7 bases between them.

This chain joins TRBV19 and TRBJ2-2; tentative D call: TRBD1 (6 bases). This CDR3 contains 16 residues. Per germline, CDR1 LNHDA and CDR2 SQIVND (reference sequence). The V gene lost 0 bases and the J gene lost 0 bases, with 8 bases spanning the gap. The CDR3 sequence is CASSIDGTPNTGELFF. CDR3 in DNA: TGTGCCAGTAGTATAGATGGGACACCGAACACCGGGGAGCTGTTTTTT.

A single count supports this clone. The DNA of the CDR3 is TGTGCCAGCAGTACCACAGGGTGGACTCAGCCCCAGCATTTT. The encoded protein is CASSTTGWTQPQHF. V is TRBV28 and J is TRBJ1-5, with a tentative D call TRBD1 (6 bases). This CDR3 contains 14 residues. CDR1 and CDR2 from the germline V gene are MDHEN and SYDVKM. Between the trimmed V and J ends, which lost 5 bases and 6 bases, there was a span of 14 bases.

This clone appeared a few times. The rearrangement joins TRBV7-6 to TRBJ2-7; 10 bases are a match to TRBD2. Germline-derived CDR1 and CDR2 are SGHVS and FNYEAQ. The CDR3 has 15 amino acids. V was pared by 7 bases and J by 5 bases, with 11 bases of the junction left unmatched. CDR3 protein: CASKLTSGSLNEQYF. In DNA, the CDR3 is TGTGCCAGCAAACTGACTAGCGGGTCTCTAAACGAGCAGTACTTC.

The CDR3 sequence: CASSPYGDRGLHSPLHF. CDR3 DNA sequence: TGTGCCAGCAGTCCCTACGGGGACAGGGGGCTTCATTCACCCCTCCACTTT. V gene TRBV27 combines with J gene TRBJ1-6, with 12 nucleotides matching TRBD1. Trimming removed 5 bases from V and 8 bases from J; junction bases left unmatched: 10. The CDR3 is 17 residues long. In germline, CDR1 is MNHEY, CDR2 SMNVEV (reference sequence).

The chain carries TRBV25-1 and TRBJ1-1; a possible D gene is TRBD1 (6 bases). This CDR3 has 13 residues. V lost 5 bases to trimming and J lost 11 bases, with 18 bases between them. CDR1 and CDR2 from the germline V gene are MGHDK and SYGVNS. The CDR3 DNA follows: TGTGCCAGCAGTAACTCCGGACGGGGGCGGGCTTTCTTT. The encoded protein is CASSNSGRGRAFF.

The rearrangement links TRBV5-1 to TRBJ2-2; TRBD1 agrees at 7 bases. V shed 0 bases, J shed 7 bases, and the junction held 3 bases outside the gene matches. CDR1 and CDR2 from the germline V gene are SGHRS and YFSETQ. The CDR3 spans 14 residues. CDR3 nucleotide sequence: TGCGCCAGCAGCTTGGAACAGGGGAACGGGGAGCTGTTTTTT. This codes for CASSLEQGNGELFF. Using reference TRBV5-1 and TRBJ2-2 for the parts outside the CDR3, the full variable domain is KAGVTQTPRYLIKTRGQQVTLSCSPISGHRSVSWYQQTPGQGLQFLFEYFSETQRNKGNFPGRFSGRQFSNSRSEMNVSTLELGDSALYLCASSLEQGNGELFFGEGSRLTVL.

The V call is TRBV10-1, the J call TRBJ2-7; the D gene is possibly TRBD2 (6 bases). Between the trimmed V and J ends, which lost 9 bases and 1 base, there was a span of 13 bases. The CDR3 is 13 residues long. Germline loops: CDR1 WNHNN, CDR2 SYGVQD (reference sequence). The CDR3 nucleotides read TGCGCCAGACGGACTACCCGATCCTACGAGCAGTACTTC. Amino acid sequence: CARRTTRSYEQYF.